This T cell receptor (beta chain) was sequenced for a study of T cells in Graves' hyperthyroidism and ophthalmopathy. A Clinical Activity Score of at least 3, a NOSPECS grade of at least 4 and a duration under 3 months were recorded in the ophthalmopathy patients. Approximately 10 ml of fresh peripheral blood supplied the PBMCs. The TCR beta CDR3 regions underwent amplification using RNA transcripts as the source. An initial round of RT-PCR targeting the TCR CDR3 relied on the HTBI primer set. TCRdb re-derived calls from the multiplex PCR reads in MiXCR, one entry per CDR3 protein. This sample has a few hundred thousand distinct CDR3 sequences; around 22% occur once, and the top ten carry approximately 60%. Germline lookup yields CDR1 SGHRS and CDR2 YFSETQ. Trimming shortened V by 3 bases and J by 7 bases, and 16 bases separated the two germline ends. The length of the CDR3 is 14 residues.

The V and J genes are TRBV5-1 and TRBJ1-1; TRBD1 is a possible D gene (5 bases). Sequenced material: blood. The TCR comes from a man younger than 45 with Graves' ophthalmopathy. The CDR3 nucleotides are TGCGCCAGCAGCTCGGGGGGACCGGAGGGTGAAGCTTTCTTT. Translation: CASSSGGPEGEAFF.